The clone carrying this T cell receptor beta chain has more than one count but fewer than ten. Its antigen is not known. This entry is derived from a study of beta chain features in type 1 diabetes. Study observations and caveats: For type 1 diabetes patients, VDJ junctions showed fewer insertions and more deletions.

The authors reverse transcribed all of the isolated RNA, so sequencing captured expressed TCRB transcripts. TCRdb's table, derived via immunoSEQ multiplex PCR, lists solely in-frame clones and lacks some. This table holds fewer than 250,000 clones, roughly 13% found once. CDR3 size: 13 residues. CDR1 and CDR2 from the germline V gene are LNHDA and SQIVND (reference sequence). Between the trimmed V and J ends, which lost 6 bases and 6 bases, there was a span of 11 bases. V gene TRBV19 combines with J gene TRBJ2-2; D gene unclear. This sequence originates from a middle-aged woman in good health. The material sequenced was naive CD4+ T cells from blood. CDR3 residues: CASSPLKPGELFF. The CDR3 DNA reads as TGTGCCAGTAGCCCCCTAAAGCCCGGGGAGCTGTTTTTT.